A single sample gave rise to the 7 T cell receptor beta chains below, sequenced in a study of OX40 agonist ivuxolimab in advanced cancers. Some clones are missing from TCRdb's copy, which holds only in-frame ones; the method was immunoSEQ multiplex PCR. Among approximately 25,000 clones listed, approximately 80% were seen once. The source material was CD4+ or CD8+ T cells sorted from blood, sampled in a trial of the OX40 agonist ivuxolimab. Receptor source: an adult with an advanced solid tumor such as melanoma, head and neck, liver or kidney cancer.

This chain uses TRBV14 with TRBJ1-2; weak D call: TRBD1 (5 bases). Germline V gene sequence: CDR1 SGHDN, CDR2 FVKESK. Trimming removed 1 base at V and 4 bases at J, with 13 bases between. The CDR3 is made up of 15 amino acids. CDR3 bases: TGTGCCAGCAGCCAAGGGGCGGGGCTCGTCTATGGCTACACCTTC. This encodes CASSQGAGLVYGYTF.

This clone was seen only once. The rearrangement links TRBV5-1 to TRBJ2-2; 8 positions agree with TRBD1. The CDR3 is made up of 16 amino acids. V dropped 6 bases and J dropped 1; count of bases not matched to a gene: 8. Germline V lookup: CDR1 SGHRS, CDR2 YFSETQ. CDR3 sequence reads: CASKTGAGQNTGELFF. DNA for the CDR3: TGCGCCAGCAAGACAGGGGCCGGGCAGAACACCGGGGAGCTGTTTTTT.

V is TRBV7-3 and J is TRBJ2-1, with D unresolved. The germline gives CDR1 SGHTA, CDR2 FQGTGA. The CDR3 is made up of 13 amino acids. The V end lost 5 bases, the J end lost 15 bases, and 20 bases lay between the germline ends. CDR3 amino acids: CASSPHPDNSPFF. As DNA, the CDR3 is TGTGCCAGCAGCCCGCACCCGGATAACAGTCCGTTCTTC.

V usage is TRBV6-5 and J usage is TRBJ2-2; maybe TRBD2 (6 bases). The CDR3 has 14 residues. Per the germline V gene, CDR1 is MNHEY and CDR2 is SVGAGI. V gave up 6 bases and J gave up 4 bases, with 12 bases separating them. CDR3 DNA: TGTGCCAGCAGAGGGGATAGCGGCACCGGGGAGCTGTTTTTT. Translating it yields CASRGDSGTGELFF.

This sequence joins TRBV7-6 and TRBJ2-7, with D unresolved. Germline V lookup: CDR1 SGHVS, CDR2 FNYEAQ. Trimming removed 4 bases at V and 3 bases at J, with 4 bases between. The CDR3 extends over 11 amino acids. The DNA of the CDR3 is TGTGCCAGCAGCTCGATCTACGAGCAGTACTTC. Translating it yields CASSSIYEQYF.

The genes are TRBV30 and TRBJ1-1; D is possibly TRBD1 (6 bases). Germline loops: CDR1 GTSNPN, CDR2 SVGIG (reference sequence). The CDR3 runs 13 residues. The V and J ends lost 5 bases and 8 bases respectively, with 18 bases between them. The CDR3: CAWARGAGVEAFF. CDR3 nucleotides: TGTGCCTGGGCCCGGGGGGCGGGGGTCGAAGCTTTCTTT.

In regard to this clone: Other DNA sequences in this specimen translate into the identical CDR3. The gene calls are TRBV2 and TRBJ1-5; 7 bases fit TRBD1. From germline, CDR1 is SNHLY and CDR2 FYNNEI. V trimming: 3 bases; J trimming: 5 bases; junction bases outside the gene matches: 4. The CDR3 is made up of 14 amino acids. CDR3 sequence (DNA): TGTGCCAGCAGTGAGTCAGGGGGGCATCAGCCCCAGCATTTT. Protein product: CASSESGGHQPQHF.